The rows below give T cell receptor beta chains drawn from one sample of a study of blood T cell repertoires in COVID-19. The protocol was immunoSEQ multiplex PCR, while the TCRdb copy is restricted to in-frame clones and leaves out a portion. The sample shows 270,000 or so clones, around nine tenths of them seen only once. Sequenced sample: peripheral blood. These receptors came from a woman in her thirties or forties who had recovered from COVID-19. CDR3s include the opening cysteine and the closing phenylalanine or tryptophan. D genes are given only for firm matches. Where a row states a size, it is once, few, many or the class of an expanded clone; other rows omit it.

.	TRBD2	TRBV7-9	TRBJ2-1	CASSPFGGDNEQFF	TGTGCCAGCAGCCCGTTTGGGGGGGATAATGAGCAGTTCTTC
.	.	TRBV28	TRBJ2-1	CASSFGGDEQFF	TGTGCCAGCAGTTTTGGGGGCGATGAGCAGTTCTTC
.	TRBD1	TRBV10-3	TRBJ2-2	CAIRDTGGTSYGELFF	TGTGCCATCAGGGATACAGGGGGCACCTCCTACGGGGAGCTGTTTTTT
.	TRBD2	TRBV9	TRBJ2-1	CASSVGTSSADEQFF	TGTGCCAGCAGCGTAGGGACTAGCTCGGCCGATGAGCAGTTCTTC
.	TRBD2	TRBV28	TRBJ2-7	CASSLASGRAHNEQYF	TGTGCCAGCAGTTTAGCTAGCGGGAGGGCCCACAACGAGCAGTACTTC
once	.	TRBV28	TRBJ1-1	CASTRSPDRRYTEAFF	TGTGCCAGCACCCGAAGTCCGGACCGGAGGTACACTGAAGCTTTCTTT
once	.	TRBV5-1	TRBJ2-1	CASSPRTTSYNEQFF	TGCGCCAGCAGCCCCCGGACTACATCCTACAATGAGCAGTTCTTC
.	.	TRBV30	TRBJ1-1	CAWSGWTTEAFF	TGTGCCTGGAGTGGCTGGACAACCGAAGCTTTCTTT
.	.	TRBV5-1	TRBJ2-1	CASSLRTVNEQFF	TGCGCCAGCAGCTTGCGGACAGTCAATGAGCAGTTCTTC
.	TRBD2	TRBV18	TRBJ2-1	CASSPIDSGMGSYNEQFF	TGTGCCAGCTCACCAATCGATAGCGGGATGGGGTCCTACAATGAGCAGTTCTTC
.	TRBD2	TRBV5-8	TRBJ2-1	CASSWGSGSYNEQFF	TGTGCCAGCAGCTGGGGGAGCGGGAGTTACAATGAGCAGTTCTTC
.	.	TRBV9	TRBJ2-1	CASSVMAPPSSYNEQFF	TGTGCCAGCAGCGTAATGGCCCCTCCCTCCTCCTACAATGAGCAGTTCTTC
.	TRBD2	TRBV19	TRBJ2-1	CASKPEAGGLNNEQFF	TGTGCCAGCAAGCCCGAAGCGGGAGGTTTGAACAATGAGCAGTTCTTC
.	.	TRBV30	TRBJ2-2	CAWSRGSQNGELFF	TGTGCCTGGAGTCGAGGGAGTCAGAACGGGGAGCTGTTTTTT
.	TRBD1	TRBV7-8	TRBJ2-2	CASSFRGQGNTGELFF	TGTGCCAGCAGCTTTCGCGGACAGGGGAACACCGGGGAGCTGTTTTTT
.	.	TRBV9	TRBJ1-4	CASSGGGVNEKLFF	TGTGCCAGCAGCGGCGGGGGGGTTAATGAAAAACTGTTTTTT
.	.	TRBV18	TRBJ2-2	CASSQAAGELFF	TGTGCCAGCTCACAAGCCGCTGGGGAGCTGTTTTTT
.	.	TRBV21-1	TRBJ2-7	CASTLSPGQGHEQYF	TGTGCCAGCACCCTAAGCCCGGGACAGGGTCACGAGCAGTACTTC
.	TRBD2	TRBV27	TRBJ2-7	CASSFRYPGTTDYEQYF	TGTGCCAGCAGTTTCAGGTACCCCGGGACTACCGACTACGAGCAGTACTTC
.	.	TRBV3-1/TRBV3-2	TRBJ1-4	CASSQQGLANEKLFF	TGTGCCAGCAGCCAACAGGGGTTAGCTAATGAAAAACTGTTTTTT
.	TRBD1	TRBV30	TRBJ1-4	CAWSQGQGPGREKLFF	TGTGCCTGGAGCCAGGGACAGGGGCCCGGTAGGGAAAAACTGTTTTTT
.	.	TRBV28	TRBJ2-3	CASRFRGSTDTQYF	TGTGCCAGCAGGTTCAGGGGTAGCACAGATACGCAGTATTTT
.	.	TRBV27	TRBJ2-1	CASSTTDEQFF	TGTGCCAGCAGTACCACGGATGAGCAGTTCTTC
.	TRBD1	TRBV5-1	TRBJ1-2	CASSQGQGEGYTF	TGCGCCAGCAGCCAGGGACAGGGTGAGGGCTACACCTTC
.	.	TRBV19	TRBJ2-7	CASSTEGGQYEQYF	TGTGCCAGTAGTACTGAAGGGGGTCAGTACGAGCAGTACTTC
.	.	TRBV19	TRBJ1-1	CASSALRVMNTEAFF	TGTGCCAGTAGTGCACTCAGGGTCATGAACACTGAAGCTTTCTTT
.	TRBD2	TRBV7-8	TRBJ2-5	CASSLNPAGAQETQYF	TGTGCCAGCAGCTTAAATCCAGCGGGAGCGCAAGAGACCCAGTACTTC
.	.	TRBV12-3/TRBV12-4	TRBJ2-2	CASSFVPGELFF	TGTGCCAGCAGTTTCGTCCCCGGGGAGCTGTTTTTT
.	TRBD1	TRBV30	TRBJ1-6	CAWSVPGQGNSPLHF	TGTGCCTGGAGTGTACCGGGACAGGGGAATTCACCCCTCCACTTT
few	TRBD1	TRBV5-4	TRBJ1-1	CASSKAETGGYTEAFF	TGTGCCAGCAGCAAAGCCGAGACAGGGGGCTACACTGAAGCTTTCTTT
.	.	TRBV29-1	TRBJ2-3	CSVEPPGDTQYF	TGCAGCGTTGAACCACCCGGGGATACGCAGTATTTT